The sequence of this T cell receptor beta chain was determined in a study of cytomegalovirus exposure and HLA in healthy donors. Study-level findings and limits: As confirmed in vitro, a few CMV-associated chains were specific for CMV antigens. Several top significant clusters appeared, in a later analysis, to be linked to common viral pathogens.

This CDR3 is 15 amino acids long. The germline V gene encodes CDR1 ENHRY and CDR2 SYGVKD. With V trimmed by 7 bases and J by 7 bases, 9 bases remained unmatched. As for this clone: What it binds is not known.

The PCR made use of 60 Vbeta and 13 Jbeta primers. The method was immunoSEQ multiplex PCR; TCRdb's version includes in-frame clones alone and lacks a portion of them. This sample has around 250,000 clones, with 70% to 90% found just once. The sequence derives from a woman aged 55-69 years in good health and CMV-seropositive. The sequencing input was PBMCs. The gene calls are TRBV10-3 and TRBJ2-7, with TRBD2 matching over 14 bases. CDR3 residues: CAITYSGLAGAEQYF. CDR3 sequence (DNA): TGTGCCATCACCTATTCGGGACTAGCGGGGGCGGAGCAGTACTTC.